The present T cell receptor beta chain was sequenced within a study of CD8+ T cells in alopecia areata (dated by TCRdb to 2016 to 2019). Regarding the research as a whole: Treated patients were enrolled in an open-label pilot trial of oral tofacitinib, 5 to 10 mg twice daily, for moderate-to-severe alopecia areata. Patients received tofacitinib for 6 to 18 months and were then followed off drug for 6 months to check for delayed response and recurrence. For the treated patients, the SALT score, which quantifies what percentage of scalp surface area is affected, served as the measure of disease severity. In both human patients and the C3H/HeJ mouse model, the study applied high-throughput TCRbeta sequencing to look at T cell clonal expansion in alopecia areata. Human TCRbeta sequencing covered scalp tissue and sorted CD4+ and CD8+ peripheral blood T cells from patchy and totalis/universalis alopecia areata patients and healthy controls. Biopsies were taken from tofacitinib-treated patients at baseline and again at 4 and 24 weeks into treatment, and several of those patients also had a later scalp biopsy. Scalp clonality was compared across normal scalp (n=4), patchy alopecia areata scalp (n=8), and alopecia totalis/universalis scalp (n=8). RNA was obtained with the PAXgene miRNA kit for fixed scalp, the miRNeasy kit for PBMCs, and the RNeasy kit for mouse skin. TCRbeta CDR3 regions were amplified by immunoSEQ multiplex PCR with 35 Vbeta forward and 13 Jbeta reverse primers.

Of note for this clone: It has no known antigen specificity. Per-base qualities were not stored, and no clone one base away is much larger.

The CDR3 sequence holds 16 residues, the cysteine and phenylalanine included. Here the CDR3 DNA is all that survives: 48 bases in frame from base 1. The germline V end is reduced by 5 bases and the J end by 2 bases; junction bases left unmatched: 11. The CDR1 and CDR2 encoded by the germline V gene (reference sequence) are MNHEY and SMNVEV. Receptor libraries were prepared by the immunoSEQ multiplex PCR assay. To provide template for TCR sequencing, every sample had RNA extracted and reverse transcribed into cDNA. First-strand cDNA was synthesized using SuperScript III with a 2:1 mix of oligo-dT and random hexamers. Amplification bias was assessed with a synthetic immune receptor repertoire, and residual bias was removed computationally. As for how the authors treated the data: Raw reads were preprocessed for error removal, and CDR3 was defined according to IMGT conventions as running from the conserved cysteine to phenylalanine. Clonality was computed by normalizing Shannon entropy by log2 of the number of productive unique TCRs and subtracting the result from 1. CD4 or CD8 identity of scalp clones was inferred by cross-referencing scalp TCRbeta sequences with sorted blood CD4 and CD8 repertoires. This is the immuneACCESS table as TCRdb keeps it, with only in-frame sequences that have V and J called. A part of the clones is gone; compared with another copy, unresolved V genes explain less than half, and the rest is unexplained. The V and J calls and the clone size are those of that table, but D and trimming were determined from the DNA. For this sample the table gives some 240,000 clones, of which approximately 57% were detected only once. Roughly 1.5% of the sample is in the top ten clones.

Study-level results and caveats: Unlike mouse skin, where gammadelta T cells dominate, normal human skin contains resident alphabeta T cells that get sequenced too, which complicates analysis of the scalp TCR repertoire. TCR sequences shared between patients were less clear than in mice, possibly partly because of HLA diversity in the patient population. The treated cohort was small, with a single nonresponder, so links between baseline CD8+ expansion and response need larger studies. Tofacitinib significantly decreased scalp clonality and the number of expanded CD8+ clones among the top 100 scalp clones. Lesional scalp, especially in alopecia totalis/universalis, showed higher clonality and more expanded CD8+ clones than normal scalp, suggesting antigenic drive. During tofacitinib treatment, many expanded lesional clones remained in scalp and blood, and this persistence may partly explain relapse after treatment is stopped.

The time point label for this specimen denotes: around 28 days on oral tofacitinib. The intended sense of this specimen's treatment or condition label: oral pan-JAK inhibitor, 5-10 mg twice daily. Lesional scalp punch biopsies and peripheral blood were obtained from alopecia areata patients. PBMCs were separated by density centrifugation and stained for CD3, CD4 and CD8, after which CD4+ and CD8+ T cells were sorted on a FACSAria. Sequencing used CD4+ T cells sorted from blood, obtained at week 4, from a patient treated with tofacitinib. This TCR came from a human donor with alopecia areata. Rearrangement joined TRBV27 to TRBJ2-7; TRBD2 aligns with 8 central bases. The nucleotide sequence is TGTGCCAGCAGTCCCAACCGGGAGGGATTGACCTACGAGCAGTACTTC. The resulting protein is CASSPNREGLTYEQYF.